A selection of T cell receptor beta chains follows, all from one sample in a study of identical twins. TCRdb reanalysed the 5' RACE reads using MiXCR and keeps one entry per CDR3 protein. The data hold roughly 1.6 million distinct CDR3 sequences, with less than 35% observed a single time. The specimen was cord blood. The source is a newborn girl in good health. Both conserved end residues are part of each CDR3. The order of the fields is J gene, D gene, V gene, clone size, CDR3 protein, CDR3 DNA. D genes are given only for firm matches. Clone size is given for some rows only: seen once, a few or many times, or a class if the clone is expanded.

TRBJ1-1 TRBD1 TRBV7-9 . CASRSADRVEAFF TGTGCCAGCAGGTCAGCGGACAGGGTTGAAGCTTTCTTT
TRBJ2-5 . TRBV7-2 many CASSLGGKETQYF TGTGCCAGCAGCTTAGGCGGTAAAGAGACCCAGTACTTC
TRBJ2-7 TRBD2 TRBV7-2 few CASSPDIAGAYEQYF TGTGCCAGCAGCCCAGACATAGCGGGGGCCTACGAGCAGTACTTC
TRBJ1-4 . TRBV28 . CASGQVVQGEKLFF TGTGCCAGCGGCCAGGTAGTCCAGGGGGAAAAACTGTTTTTT
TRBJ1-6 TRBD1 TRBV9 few CASSVVSGTGDNSPLHF TGTGCCAGCAGCGTAGTCTCCGGGACAGGGGATAATTCACCCCTCCACTTT
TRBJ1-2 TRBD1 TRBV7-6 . CASSLLDRDGYTF TGTGCCAGCAGCTTATTGGACAGGGACGGCTACACCTTC
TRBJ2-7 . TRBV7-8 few CASSLDPSCCEQYF TGTGCCAGCAGCTTAGATCCTAGCTGCTGCGAGCAGTACTTC
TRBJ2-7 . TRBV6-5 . CASSPSPWTNNYNEQYF TGTGCCAGCAGTCCGTCCCCTTGGACAAACAATTACAATGAGCAGTACTTC
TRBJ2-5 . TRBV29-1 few CSVGRNGGETQYF TGCAGCGTCGGACGGAATGGAGGGGAGACCCAGTACTTC
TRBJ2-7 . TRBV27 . CAGSLWAGYEQYF TGTGCCGGCAGTTTGTGGGCTGGCTACGAGCAGTACTTC
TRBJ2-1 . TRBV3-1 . CASSKGGTYNEQFF TGTGCCAGCAGCAAGGGGGGAACCTACAATGAGCAGTTCTTC
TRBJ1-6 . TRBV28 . CASSFRGAPSPLHF TGTGCCAGCAGTTTTAGGGGGGCCCCCTCACCCCTCCACTTT
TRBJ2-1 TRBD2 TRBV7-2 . CASSHLSGKSSYNEQFF TGTGCCAGCAGCCATCTTAGCGGGAAGAGCTCCTACAATGAGCAGTTCTTC
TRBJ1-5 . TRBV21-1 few CASSKGGSNQPQHF TGTGCCAGCAGCAAGGGAGGGTCTAATCAGCCCCAGCATTTT
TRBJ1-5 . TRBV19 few CATRPPYSNQPQHF TGTGCCACACGACCCCCTTATAGCAATCAGCCCCAGCATTTT
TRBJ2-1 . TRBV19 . CASSMTYNEQFF TGTGCCAGTAGTATGACATACAATGAGCAGTTCTTC
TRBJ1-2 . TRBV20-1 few CSARVQGLRGYTF TGCAGTGCTAGAGTGCAGGGGTTACGGGGCTACACCTTC
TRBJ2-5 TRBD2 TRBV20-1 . CSARHLAGEGELYNEQYF TGCAGTGCTCGTCATTTAGCGGGAGAGGGGGAATTGTACAATGAGCAGTACTTC
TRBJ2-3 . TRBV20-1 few CSARTQGSTDTQYF TGCAGTGCTAGGACCCAGGGAAGCACAGATACGCAGTATTTT
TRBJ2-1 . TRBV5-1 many CASSLSGYEQFF TGTGCCAGCAGTTTAAGTGGATATGAGCAGTTCTTC
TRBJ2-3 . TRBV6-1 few CASSDGSARDTDTQYF TGTGCCAGCAGTGATGGGTCCGCTAGAGACACAGATACGCAGTATTTT
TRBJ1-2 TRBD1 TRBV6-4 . CASSAQGAFGYTF TGTGCCAGCAGTGCACAGGGGGCTTTTGGCTACACCTTC
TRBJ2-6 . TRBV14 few CASSLFSSGSTGANVLTF TGTGCCAGCAGTCTATTTTCGTCGGGGTCTACTGGGGCCAACGTCCTGACTTTC
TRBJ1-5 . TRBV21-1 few CASSTLVGTGYSNQPQHF TGTGCCAGCAGCACCTTAGTAGGGACAGGCTATAGCAATCAGCCCCAGCATTTT
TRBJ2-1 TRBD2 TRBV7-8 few CASSLDLRAGGFNEQFF TGTGCCAGCAGCTTAGACCTCCGGGCGGGGGGATTCAATGAGCAGTTCTTC
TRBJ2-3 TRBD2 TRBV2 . CATRGLAKADMQYF TGTGCCACCAGGGGACTAGCGAAGGCAGATATGCAGTATTTT
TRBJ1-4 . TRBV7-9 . CASSLDGYGVATNEKLFF TGTGCCAGCAGCTTAGATGGGTATGGCGTCGCAACTAATGAAAAACTGTTTTTT
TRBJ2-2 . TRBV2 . CASRAAFTWTLRDTGELFF TGTGCCAGCAGGGCCGCCTTCACTTGGACCCTCCGGGACACCGGGGAGCTGTTTTTT
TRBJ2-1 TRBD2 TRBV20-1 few CSARGASSGSFNEQFF TGCAGTGCTAGAGGGGCTTCTAGCGGGAGTTTCAATGAGCAGTTCTTC
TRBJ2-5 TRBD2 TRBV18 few CASSPGRGIQETQYF TGTGCCAGCTCACCGGGGCGGGGGATCCAAGAGACCCAGTACTTC
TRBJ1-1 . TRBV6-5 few CASSYSGRGTEAFF TGTGCCAGCAGTTACTCGGGGCGCGGTACTGAAGCTTTCTTT
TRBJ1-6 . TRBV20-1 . CSASWAGGNSPLHF TGCAGTGCTAGTTGGGCAGGAGGTAATTCACCCCTCCACTTT
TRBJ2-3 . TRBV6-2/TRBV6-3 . CASSYFYLDTQYF TGTGCCAGCAGTTACTTTTATCTGGATACGCAGTATTTT
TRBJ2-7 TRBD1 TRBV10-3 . CAIKAGDSSYEQYF TGTGCCATCAAGGCCGGGGACAGCTCCTACGAGCAGTACTTC
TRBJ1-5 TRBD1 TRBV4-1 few CASSPGQGTQPQHF TGCGCCAGCAGCCCCGGACAGGGGACTCAGCCCCAGCATTTT
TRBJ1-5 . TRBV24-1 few CATSDLPQGGSNQPQHF TGTGCCACCAGTGATTTGCCCCAGGGAGGGAGCAATCAGCCCCAGCATTTT
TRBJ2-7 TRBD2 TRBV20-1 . CSASPAGVKMSSYNEQYF TGCAGTGCTAGTCCAGCGGGAGTGAAAATGAGCTCCTACAATGAGCAGTACTTC
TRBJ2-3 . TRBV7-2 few CASSLWLASLTDTQYF TGTGCCAGCAGCTTATGGCTGGCGAGCCTCACAGATACGCAGTATTTT
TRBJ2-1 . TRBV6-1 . CASSDGRLIDEQFF TGTGCCAGCAGTGATGGGAGGTTAATCGATGAGCAGTTCTTC
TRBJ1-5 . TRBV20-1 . CSARSGLYSNQPQHF TGCAGTGCTAGATCGGGGCTCTATAGCAATCAGCCCCAGCATTTT
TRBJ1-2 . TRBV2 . CASSVISANYGYTF TGTGCCAGCAGTGTGATTTCAGCTAACTATGGCTACACCTTC
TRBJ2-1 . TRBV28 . CASSLSEYGQFF TGTGCCAGCAGTTTGTCTGAGTATGGGCAGTTCTTC
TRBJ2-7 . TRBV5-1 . CASSIQGRGRYEQYF TGCGCCAGCAGCATACAGGGACGGGGGAGGTACGAGCAGTACTTC
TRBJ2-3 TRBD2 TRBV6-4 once CASSDSGTSGSPSTDTQYF TGTGCCAGCAGTGACTCAGGGACTAGCGGGAGTCCTAGCACAGATACGCAGTATTTT
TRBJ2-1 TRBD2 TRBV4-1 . CASPSGSGQFF TGCGCCAGCCCTAGCGGGAGTGGCCAGTTCTTC
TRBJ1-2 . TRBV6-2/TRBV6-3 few CASKTGSSGYTF TGTGCCAGCAAGACAGGATCTAGTGGCTACACCTTC